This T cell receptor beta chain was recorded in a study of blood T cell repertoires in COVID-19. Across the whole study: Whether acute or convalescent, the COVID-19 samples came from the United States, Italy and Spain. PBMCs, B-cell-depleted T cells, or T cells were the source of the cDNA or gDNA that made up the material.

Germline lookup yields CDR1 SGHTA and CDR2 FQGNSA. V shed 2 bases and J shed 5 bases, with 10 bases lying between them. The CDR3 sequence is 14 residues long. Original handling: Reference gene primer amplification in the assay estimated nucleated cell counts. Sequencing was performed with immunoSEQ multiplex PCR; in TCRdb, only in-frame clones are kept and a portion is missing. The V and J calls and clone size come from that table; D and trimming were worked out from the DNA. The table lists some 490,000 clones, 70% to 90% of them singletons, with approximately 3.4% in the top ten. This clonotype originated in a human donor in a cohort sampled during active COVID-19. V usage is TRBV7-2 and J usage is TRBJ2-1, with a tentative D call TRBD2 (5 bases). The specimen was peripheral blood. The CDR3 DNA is TGTGCCAGCAGCTTAACGGGATGGGACAATGAGCAGTTCTTC. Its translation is CASSLTGWDNEQFF. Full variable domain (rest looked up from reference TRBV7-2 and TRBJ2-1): GAGVSQSPSNKVTEKGKDVELRCDPISGHTALYWYRQSLGQGLEFLIYFQGNSAPDKSGLPSDRFSAERTGGSVSTLTIQRTQQEDSAVYLCASSLTGWDNEQFFGPGTRLTVL.